The clone carrying this T cell receptor beta chain was detected ten times or more. Its antigen is undetermined. TCRbeta library preparation incorporated unique molecular identifiers. TCRdb ran MiXCR on the PCR reads and lists one entry per CDR3 protein. The data hold 90,000 to 120,000 distinct CDR3 sequences, with around 6.4% observed a single time. The sample originates from a study of T-cell reconstitution after alpha-beta-depleted transplantation in children. Findings of the study overall: After transplant, at about two months, alpha-beta T cells were reportedly derived from several hundred expanded graft clones. At one year after transplant, newly produced T cells mostly accounted for T-cell counts and diversity.

Source: PBMCs, mostly from graft donor cells, taken 360 days after TCRalphabeta/CD19-depleted stem cell transplant. This clonotype originated in a male patient under 10 years old who had a stem cell transplant for acute lymphoblastic leukemia, so the T cells may come from the graft donor.

CDR3 loop: CASSGGGFPDTQYF. CDR3 coding DNA: TGTGCCAGCAGTGGGGGGGGGTTCCCAGATACGCAGTATTTT. V is TRBV2 and J is TRBJ2-3; 7 bases agree with TRBD2. The CDR3 is 14 amino acids. Germline CDR1 and CDR2: SNHLY and FYNNEI. The trim removed 4 bases at V and 4 bases at J, leaving 5 bases unmatched.